This T cell receptor beta chain was retrieved from a study of blood T cells in healthy people across ages. Study background: Template switching caught about one barcoded beta molecule for each two T cells. Study observations and caveats: A greater number of naive CD4+ cells and higher diversity distinguished long-lived donors from aged donors.

The sample holds a few counts of this clonotype. Its target is not known. Sample-barcoded 5' priming and a J-beta primer mix drove a second PCR of roughly 6 to 12 cycles. Researchers report that a template-switch adaptor with 12 random nucleotides tagged each cDNA molecule. Each CDR3 protein is one row after TCRdb ran MiXCR on the 5' RACE reads. The sample carries 730,000 or so distinct CDR3 sequences, roughly two fifths recorded once. The sample was blood. The TCR comes from a woman aged 55-70 years in good health.

The CDR3 DNA is TGCGCCAGTCGCTCCGGACAGGGTTTGGGCGAGCAGTACTTC. It encodes CASRSGQGLGEQYF. The rearrangement joins TRBV5-1 to TRBJ2-7; 8 bases fit TRBD1. CDR1 and CDR2 (germline): SGHRS, YFSETQ. The CDR3 has 14 residues. After removal of 8 bases from V and 6 bases from J, the junction contained 13 bases not matched to a gene.